This is a list of T cell receptor beta chains from one sample in a study of blood T cell repertoires in COVID-19. The method was immunoSEQ multiplex PCR; TCRdb's version includes in-frame clones alone and lacks a portion of them. The table shows about 87,000 clones, with 86% occurring only once. The sequenced sample consisted of peripheral blood. The receptors here all came from a human donor in a cohort sampled during active COVID-19. Each CDR3 is given with its conserved first and last residue. Fields, in order: clone size, J gene, D gene, V gene, CDR3 protein, CDR3 DNA. The D gene is left open where the match is weak. Some rows have no size entry. The others give once, few or many, or a class for an expanded clone.

few TRBJ1-5 NA TRBV11-1 CASSPGRGSNQPQHF TGTGCCAGCAGCCCGGGGAGGGGTAGCAATCAGCCCCAGCATTTT
NA TRBJ2-7 TRBD1 TRBV13 CASSLGGQGAREQYF TGTGCCAGCAGCTTAGGGGGACAGGGGGCACGGGAGCAGTACTTC
NA TRBJ2-5 TRBD1 TRBV5-1 CASKLTGGQETQYF TGCGCCAGCAAGCTGACAGGGGGCCAAGAGACCCAGTACTTC
NA TRBJ1-1 NA TRBV6-2/TRBV6-3 CASSYGQTNTEAFF TGTGCCAGCAGTTACGGACAGACGAACACTGAAGCTTTCTTT
NA TRBJ1-6 NA TRBV5-6 CASSLDGSSYNSPLHF TGTGCCAGCAGCTTGGACGGGAGCTCCTATAATTCACCCCTCCACTTT
once TRBJ2-7 NA TRBV6-5 CATQDRLYEQYF TGTGCCACACAAGACAGACTCTACGAGCAGTACTTC
NA TRBJ2-7 TRBD1 TRBV6-5 CASSLSRTGVGEQYF TGTGCCAGCAGCCTAAGCAGGACAGGGGTAGGCGAGCAGTACTTC
NA TRBJ1-5 NA TRBV7-2 CASSLAAVRDQPQHF TGTGCCAGCAGCTTAGCGGCTGTGAGGGATCAGCCCCAGCATTTT
few TRBJ1-5 NA TRBV11-3 CASSPQRLDNQPQHF TGTGCCAGCAGCCCCCAGAGGTTGGACAATCAGCCCCAGCATTTT
NA TRBJ2-5 NA TRBV27 CASSLSQGPQYF TGTGCCAGCAGTTTATCCCAGGGGCCCCAGTACTTC
few TRBJ1-2 TRBD1 TRBV7-3 CASRQGQGDGYTF TGTGCCAGCAGACAAGGACAGGGCGATGGCTACACCTTC
NA TRBJ2-5 NA TRBV7-7 CASSPAPVAGPQETQYF TGTGCCAGCAGCCCAGCCCCGGTGGCGGGGCCGCAAGAGACCCAGTACTTC
once TRBJ2-1 NA TRBV10-3 CAISRGGDNEQFF TGTGCCATCAGTAGAGGCGGAGACAATGAGCAGTTCTTC
NA TRBJ1-1 NA TRBV12-3/TRBV12-4 CASSLGELKGAFF TGTGCCAGCAGTTTAGGGGAGCTCAAGGGAGCTTTCTTT
NA TRBJ2-7 TRBD1 TRBV7-8 CASSLNPDRGYEQYF TGTGCCAGCAGCTTGAACCCGGACAGGGGCTACGAGCAGTACTTC
NA TRBJ2-2 NA TRBV12-5 CASGLGTSSTGELFF TGTGCTAGTGGTTTGGGAACATCAAGCACCGGGGAGCTGTTTTTT
NA TRBJ2-1 NA TRBV7-7 CASSRDFYNEQFF TGTGCCAGCAGCAGGGACTTTTACAATGAGCAGTTCTTC
once TRBJ1-1 NA TRBV6-2/TRBV6-3 CASSYSGETGAFF TGTGCCAGCAGTTACTCTGGGGAAACAGGGGCTTTCTTT
NA TRBJ2-1 NA TRBV11-2 CASSLIGGDEQFF TGTGCCAGCTCCCTGATTGGAGGCGATGAGCAGTTCTTC
few TRBJ2-5 NA TRBV5-1 CASSPQALETQYF TGCGCCAGCAGCCCACAGGCCTTAGAGACCCAGTACTTC
NA TRBJ1-5 NA TRBV5-6 CASSEHSNQPQHF TGTGCCAGCAGCGAACATAGCAATCAGCCCCAGCATTTT
few TRBJ2-1 TRBD2 TRBV9 CASSAGIAGDVLNEQFF TGTGCCAGCAGCGCGGGAATAGCGGGAGACGTCTTGAATGAGCAGTTCTTC
NA TRBJ2-5 NA TRBV5-1 CASSSQGQETQYF TGCGCCAGCAGTTCACAGGGACAAGAGACCCAGTACTTC
NA TRBJ2-7 NA TRBV3-1/TRBV3-2 CASSRRSYEQYF TGTGCCAGCAGCCGACGGAGCTACGAGCAGTACTTC
NA TRBJ1-1 NA TRBV10-2 CASRSPGGSNTEAFF TGCGCCAGCCGGAGCCCCGGCGGTTCGAACACTGAAGCTTTCTTT
once TRBJ1-1 TRBD1 TRBV3-1/TRBV3-2 CASSQLNPTGVAFF TGTGCCAGCAGCCAACTCAACCCCACAGGGGTAGCTTTCTTT
NA TRBJ2-2 TRBD2 TRBV5-1 CASSLEGLAGYTGELFF TGCGCCAGCAGCTTGGAGGGACTAGCGGGGTACACCGGGGAGCTGTTTTTT
NA TRBJ2-5 TRBD1 TRBV6-2/TRBV6-3 CASSYWDRAGETQYF TGTGCCAGCAGTTACTGGGACAGAGCCGGCGAGACCCAGTACTTC
NA TRBJ1-4 NA TRBV7-2 CASSLVQTATNEKLFF TGTGCCAGCAGCTTAGTTCAGACTGCAACTAATGAAAAACTGTTTTTT
NA TRBJ2-3 TRBD2 TRBV5-1 CASSRGESTSTDTQYF TGCGCCAGCAGCCGGGGGGAATCCACGAGCACAGATACGCAGTATTTT
NA TRBJ2-7 TRBD1 TRBV11-3 CASSPPGQGNEQYF TGTGCCAGCAGCCCCCCGGGACAGGGGAACGAGCAGTACTTC
NA TRBJ2-3 NA TRBV24-1 CATSDPSGTDTQYF TGTGCCACCAGTGACCCCTCGGGCACAGATACGCAGTATTTT
NA TRBJ1-1 NA TRBV7-9 CASSRQINTEAFF TGTGCCAGCAGCCGACAGATCAACACTGAAGCTTTCTTT
NA TRBJ2-2 TRBD1 TRBV18 CASSPTGTGPTGELFF TGTGCCAGCTCACCTACCGGGACAGGGCCCACCGGGGAGCTGTTTTTT
NA TRBJ1-1 NA TRBV27 CASSPYGGMNTEAFF TGTGCCAGCAGTCCCTATGGGGGGATGAACACTGAAGCTTTCTTT
NA TRBJ1-5 NA TRBV6-5 CASRDGNTPNQPQHF TGTGCCAGCAGGGACGGGAACACACCTAATCAGCCCCAGCATTTT
few TRBJ2-1 NA TRBV6-2/TRBV6-3 CASSPNYNEQFF TGTGCCAGCAGCCCCAACTACAATGAGCAGTTCTTC
NA TRBJ1-2 TRBD1 TRBV30 CAWEGANYGYTF TGTGCCTGGGAGGGGGCGAACTATGGCTACACCTTC
NA TRBJ2-1 NA TRBV7-9 CASSLALQIKNEQFF TGTGCCAGCAGCCTCGCCCTGCAGATCAAGAATGAGCAGTTCTTC
NA TRBJ2-7 TRBD2 TRBV11-2 CASSPGGGFNSYEQYF TGTGCCAGCAGCCCCGGGGGAGGGTTCAACTCCTACGAGCAGTACTTC
NA TRBJ1-5 NA TRBV5-6 CASSFSPGPQHF TGTGCCAGCAGCTTCAGTCCGGGGCCCCAGCATTTT
NA TRBJ2-1 NA TRBV5-6 CASSTFWGDNEQFF TGTGCCAGCAGCACATTCTGGGGGGACAATGAGCAGTTCTTC
few TRBJ1-5 TRBD1 TRBV18 CASSPGTEQQPQHF TGTGCCAGCTCACCGGGGACAGAGCAACAGCCCCAGCATTTT
NA TRBJ2-2 NA TRBV7-2 CASSPGTTNTGELFF TGTGCCAGCAGCCCCGGGACAACGAACACCGGGGAGCTGTTTTTT
NA TRBJ2-5 NA TRBV7-6 CASSLYRETQYF TGTGCCAGCAGCTTATACCGGGAGACCCAGTACTTC
NA TRBJ2-7 NA TRBV1 CTSSLVRDSSSYEQYF TGCACCAGCAGCCTTGTCCGGGACAGTAGTTCCTACGAGCAGTACTTC
NA TRBJ1-4 TRBD1 TRBV6-4 CASSRPKQGAGEKLFF TGTGCCAGCAGTCGTCCCAAACAGGGGGCAGGTGAAAAACTGTTTTTT
NA TRBJ2-5 TRBD1 TRBV7-3 CASSLQGEETQYF TGTGCCAGCAGCTTACAGGGGGAAGAGACCCAATACTTC
NA TRBJ1-2 NA TRBV4-3 CASSQSPGDYGGYTF TGCGCCAGCAGCCAAAGCCCAGGGGATTATGGTGGCTACACCTTC
NA TRBJ1-3 NA TRBV11-3 CASSETLSGNTIYF TGTGCCAGCTCGGAGACTCTCTCTGGAAACACCATATATTTT
NA TRBJ2-1 NA TRBV12-3/TRBV12-4 CASTPPSNEQFF TGTGCCAGCACCCCGCCGAGCAATGAGCAGTTCTTC
NA TRBJ1-6 NA TRBV19 CASSPEGSYNSPLHF TGTGCCAGTAGTCCCGAGGGTTCCTATAATTCACCCCTCCACTTT